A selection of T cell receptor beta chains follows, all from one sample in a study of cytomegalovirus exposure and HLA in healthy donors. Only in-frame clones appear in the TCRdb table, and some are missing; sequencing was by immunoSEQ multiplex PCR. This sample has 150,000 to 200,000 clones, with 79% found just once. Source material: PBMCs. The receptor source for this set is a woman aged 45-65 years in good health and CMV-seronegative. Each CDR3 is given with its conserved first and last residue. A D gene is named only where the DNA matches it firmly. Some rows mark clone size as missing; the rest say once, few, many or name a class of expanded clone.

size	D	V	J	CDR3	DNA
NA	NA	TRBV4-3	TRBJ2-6	CASSQDSGAGANVLTF	TGCGCCAGCAGCCAAGACTCGGGGGCTGGGGCCAACGTCCTGACTTTC
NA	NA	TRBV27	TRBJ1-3	CASSLAGRSGNTIYF	TGTGCCAGCAGTTTAGCAGGCCGCTCTGGAAACACCATATATTTT
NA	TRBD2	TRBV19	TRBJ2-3	CASSIMRLAGGTDTQYF	TGTGCCAGTAGTATAATGAGACTAGCGGGGGGCACAGATACGCAGTATTTT
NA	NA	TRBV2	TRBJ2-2	CASSEAPGGELFF	TGTGCCAGCAGTGAAGCCCCAGGAGGGGAGCTGTTTTTT
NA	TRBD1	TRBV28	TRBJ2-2	CASSSRDRAGELFF	TGTGCCAGCAGTTCACGGGACAGGGCCGGGGAGCTGTTTTTT
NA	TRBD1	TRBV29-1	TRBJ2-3	CSVEAGQGARDTQYF	TGCAGCGTTGAAGCGGGACAGGGGGCTCGGGATACGCAGTATTTT
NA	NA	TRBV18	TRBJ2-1	CASSQRGTDNEQFF	TGTGCCAGCTCACAGAGAGGGACTGACAATGAGCAGTTCTTC
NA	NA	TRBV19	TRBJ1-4	CASIRGGTANEKLFF	TGTGCCAGCATCCGGGGGGGGACGGCTAATGAAAAACTGTTTTTT
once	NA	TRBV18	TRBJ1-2	CASSLIPPNYGYTF	TGTGCCAGCTCACTCATTCCCCCCAACTATGGCTACACCTTC
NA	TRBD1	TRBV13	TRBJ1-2	CASSPTTGSSGYTF	TGTGCCAGCAGCCCTACGACAGGGTCAAGTGGCTACACCTTC
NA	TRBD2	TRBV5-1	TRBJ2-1	CASRPQLAGAGNEQFF	TGCGCCAGCAGACCACAACTAGCGGGGGCCGGGAATGAGCAGTTCTTC
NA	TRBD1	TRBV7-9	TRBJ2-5	CASSTPPGQVRPETQYF	TGTGCCAGCAGCACCCCTCCGGGACAGGTCCGTCCCGAGACCCAGTACTTC